These T cell receptor beta chains were read from a single sample in a study of shared clonotypes between healthy human individuals. Sequencing was performed with immunoSEQ multiplex PCR; in TCRdb, only in-frame clones are kept and a portion is missing. The sample has roughly 2,000,000 clones; about 95% are singletons. The specimen sequenced was naive CD8+ T cells sorted from blood. The receptors here all came from a man aged 18 to 29 in good health. Both conserved end residues are part of each CDR3. A D gene is named only where the DNA matches it firmly. Rows give clone size only sometimes, using once, few, many, or a class for an expanded clone.

size: .; D: TRBD1; J: TRBJ2-7; V: TRBV19; DNA: TGTGCCACGGCACCCGGGACAGGCTCCTACGAGCAGTACTTC; CDR3: CATAPGTGSYEQYF
size: .; D: .; J: TRBJ2-7; V: TRBV7-8; DNA: TGTGCCAGCACCCTTACGGGGGCAGGGACGGCGAACGAGCAGTACTTC; CDR3: CASTLTGAGTANEQYF
size: .; D: .; J: TRBJ2-5; V: TRBV2; DNA: TGTGCCAGCAGGGGGGTCGCTAGCGTCCTGCAAGAGACCCAGTACTTC; CDR3: CASRGVASVLQETQYF
size: once; D: .; J: TRBJ1-2; V: TRBV2; DNA: TGTGCCAGCCCCCGTGATGGGGATCTTAACTATGGCTACACCTTC; CDR3: CASPRDGDLNYGYTF
size: .; D: .; J: TRBJ1-4; V: TRBV4-3; DNA: TGCGCCAGCAGCCAAACGGGGCAGATGAATGAAAAACTGTTTTTT; CDR3: CASSQTGQMNEKLFF
size: few; D: .; J: TRBJ2-4; V: TRBV27; DNA: TGTGCCAGCAGGGGGGGTCTAGCCAAAAACATTCAGTACTTC; CDR3: CASRGGLAKNIQYF
size: .; D: TRBD1; J: TRBJ2-7; V: TRBV6-1; DNA: TGTGCCAGCAGTTCAGGGGGCACAGACGAGCAGTACTTC; CDR3: CASSSGGTDEQYF
size: .; D: TRBD1; J: TRBJ2-5; V: TRBV7-9; DNA: TGTGCCAGCAGCCCAACCAAGTTTAGGGGGCCAGAGACCCAGTACTTC; CDR3: CASSPTKFRGPETQYF
size: .; D: TRBD1; J: TRBJ2-7; V: TRBV6-6; DNA: TGTGCCAGCACCCCGGCAGGGGGCCACGAGCAGTACTTC; CDR3: CASTPAGGHEQYF
size: .; D: .; J: TRBJ2-7; V: TRBV30; DNA: TGTGCCTGGAGCGCAGGGACCGAGCAGTACTTC; CDR3: CAWSAGTEQYF
size: once; D: .; J: TRBJ2-7; V: TRBV19; DNA: TGTGCCAGTAGTATAGGACAGGGAGGTCTTACCTACGAGCAGTACTTC; CDR3: CASSIGQGGLTYEQYF
size: .; D: TRBD1; J: TRBJ2-7; V: TRBV5-4; DNA: TGTGCCAGCAGCTATGAGGGACAGGGGGCAGGAGAGCAGTACTTC; CDR3: CASSYEGQGAGEQYF
size: .; D: .; J: TRBJ2-7; V: TRBV6-5; DNA: TGTGCCAGCAGTTACGGCCAGCTTTCTTCCTACGAGCAGTACTTC; CDR3: CASSYGQLSSYEQYF
size: .; D: .; J: TRBJ1-5; V: TRBV5-6; DNA: TGTGCCAGCAGCTTATTGGAGGTCATATCGAGCAATCAGCCCCAGCATTTT; CDR3: CASSLLEVISSNQPQHF
size: .; D: .; J: TRBJ2-7; V: TRBV7-9; DNA: TGTGCCAGCAGAAACCCAGGTTCCTACGAGCAGTACTTC; CDR3: CASRNPGSYEQYF
size: once; D: .; J: TRBJ1-1; V: TRBV6-5; DNA: TGTGCCAGCAGTTACAACCGACGGCAAACCGCGTTTTTT; CDR3: CASSYNRRQTAFF
size: .; D: TRBD1; J: TRBJ2-1; V: TRBV2; DNA: TGTGCCAGCAGTGATGGCACAGGGGTGGTTGAGCAGTTCTTC; CDR3: CASSDGTGVVEQFF
size: .; D: TRBD2; J: TRBJ2-7; V: TRBV6-5; DNA: TGTGCCAGCAGTCCGACTAGCGAGGCCTACGAGCAGTACTTC; CDR3: CASSPTSEAYEQYF
size: .; D: .; J: TRBJ1-2; V: TRBV2; DNA: TGTGCCAGCGGTTATGGGACGAACTATGGCTACACCTTC; CDR3: CASGYGTNYGYTF
size: once; D: TRBD1; J: TRBJ1-2; V: TRBV2; DNA: TGTGCCAGCAGTGGGACAGGGGGAAAAGGTGGCTACACCTTC; CDR3: CASSGTGGKGGYTF
size: .; D: TRBD2; J: TRBJ2-1; V: TRBV29-1; DNA: TGCAGCGCCGAGCCGGGACTAGCGGCTTCTCGCTCCTACAATGAGCAGTTCTTC; CDR3: CSAEPGLAASRSYNEQFF
size: .; D: .; J: TRBJ2-5; V: TRBV28; DNA: TGTGCCAGCAGTTTTATGGGGAATCAAGAGACCCAGTACTTC; CDR3: CASSFMGNQETQYF
size: .; D: TRBD2; J: TRBJ2-5; V: TRBV6-6; DNA: TGTGCCAGCAGTCTAGCGGGAGGCCGAGGGCAAGAGACCCAGTACTTC; CDR3: CASSLAGGRGQETQYF
size: .; D: .; J: TRBJ2-2; V: TRBV29-1; DNA: TGCAGCGTTGTTGGGGGGACCGGGGAGCTGTTTTTT; CDR3: CSVVGGTGELFF
size: .; D: TRBD1; J: TRBJ2-2; V: TRBV7-9; DNA: TGTGCCAGCAGCTACCCCAACCAGGGGGCATACACCGGGGAGCTGTTTTTT; CDR3: CASSYPNQGAYTGELFF
size: once; D: .; J: TRBJ1-1; V: TRBV30; DNA: TGTGCCTGGAGTCCTCTGAACACTGAAGCTTTCTTT; CDR3: CAWSPLNTEAFF
size: .; D: .; J: TRBJ1-6; V: TRBV4-2; DNA: TGTGCCAGCAGCCTCAATAGGGCGGAGCGGAATTCACCCCTCCACTTT; CDR3: CASSLNRAERNSPLHF
size: .; D: .; J: TRBJ1-4; V: TRBV30; DNA: TGTGCCTGGATCGGTCCTGATGAAAAACTGTTTTTT; CDR3: CAWIGPDEKLFF
size: .; D: .; J: TRBJ1-5; V: TRBV4-1; DNA: TGCGCCAGCAGCCCGAATGAAGGTAGCAATCAGCCCCAGCATTTT; CDR3: CASSPNEGSNQPQHF
size: .; D: TRBD2; J: TRBJ2-7; V: TRBV6-6; DNA: TGTGCCAGCAGTCCCTTCCTAGCGGGAGTCCGGGAGCAGTACTTC; CDR3: CASSPFLAGVREQYF
size: .; D: .; J: TRBJ2-7; V: TRBV4-1; DNA: TGCGCCAGCAGCCAAGAACCCGGGGCGGTTGTCTACGAGCAGTACTTC; CDR3: CASSQEPGAVVYEQYF
size: .; D: .; J: TRBJ2-7; V: TRBV30; DNA: TGTGCCTGGAGTGTACTTTGGAACGGACTCCACGAGCAGTACTTC; CDR3: CAWSVLWNGLHEQYF
size: .; D: .; J: TRBJ1-5; V: TRBV29-1; DNA: TGCAGCGGGGGACTTAGTGATCAGCCCCAGCATTTT; CDR3: CSGGLSDQPQHF
size: .; D: .; J: TRBJ1-4; V: TRBV28; DNA: TGTGCCAGCAGTTTAGTGTCAGAGAATGAAAAACTGTTTTTT; CDR3: CASSLVSENEKLFF
size: .; D: .; J: TRBJ1-6; V: TRBV2; DNA: TGTGCCAGCAGTGCGTTCACAGGGATCGGCTCCTATAATTCACCCCTCCACTTT; CDR3: CASSAFTGIGSYNSPLHF
size: few; D: TRBD2; J: TRBJ2-7; V: TRBV5-1; DNA: TGCGCCAGCAGCTTTGCGGGGGACTCCTACGAGCAGTACTTC; CDR3: CASSFAGDSYEQYF
size: .; D: .; J: TRBJ2-7; V: TRBV19; DNA: TGTGCCAGTGGTGATTGGGGGAGCTCCTACGAGCAGTACTTC; CDR3: CASGDWGSSYEQYF
size: .; D: TRBD1; J: TRBJ2-7; V: TRBV6-5; DNA: TGTGCCAGCAGTTACGGGACAGGGTTACACGAGCAGTACTTC; CDR3: CASSYGTGLHEQYF
size: .; D: .; J: TRBJ2-1; V: TRBV4-3; DNA: TGCGCCAGCAGCCTCACCGGGGTAGCGGCCTACAATGAGCAGTTCTTC; CDR3: CASSLTGVAAYNEQFF
size: once; D: TRBD1; J: TRBJ2-5; V: TRBV6-5; DNA: TGTGCCAGCAGTTATGGGGACAGCCTACGGGAGACCCAGTACTTC; CDR3: CASSYGDSLRETQYF
size: .; D: .; J: TRBJ2-7; V: TRBV21-1; DNA: TGTGCCAGCAGCAAGTATTATACGAGAATGGAGCAGTACTTC; CDR3: CASSKYYTRMEQYF
size: .; D: TRBD1; J: TRBJ2-7; V: TRBV19; DNA: TGTGCCAGTAGTTCGGGACAGGGTGCCTACGAGCAGTACTTC; CDR3: CASSSGQGAYEQYF
size: .; D: TRBD2; J: TRBJ2-1; V: TRBV5-1; DNA: TGCGCCAGCAGCCTCTCTAGCGGGGGGGCCAATGAGCAGTTCTTC; CDR3: CASSLSSGGANEQFF
size: .; D: .; J: TRBJ2-1; V: TRBV13; DNA: TGTGCCAGCAGCTTAGGCCAGGGGACGCCAACCAATGAGCAGTTCTTC; CDR3: CASSLGQGTPTNEQFF
size: .; D: .; J: TRBJ1-2; V: TRBV5-1; DNA: TGCGCCAGCAGCTTGAGAGGAAGCAGGTTCCGGGAGCTCTATGGCTACACCTTC; CDR3: CASSLRGSRFRELYGYTF
size: once; D: .; J: TRBJ2-1; V: TRBV9; DNA: TGTGCCAGCAGCGTAGGTATCGGGGTTACCTACAATGAGCAGTTCTTC; CDR3: CASSVGIGVTYNEQFF
size: .; D: .; J: TRBJ1-1; V: TRBV25-1; DNA: TGTGCCAGCGGGATTGACGCGAACACTGAAGCTTTCTTT; CDR3: CASGIDANTEAFF
size: .; D: .; J: TRBJ2-5; V: TRBV11-2; DNA: TGTGCCAGCAGCTTCTATAGCGACGAGACCCAGTACTTC; CDR3: CASSFYSDETQYF
size: .; D: .; J: TRBJ2-5; V: TRBV30; DNA: TGTGCCTGGAGTGTATTGGGGGTGGGGTCACAAGAGACCCAGTACTTC; CDR3: CAWSVLGVGSQETQYF
size: .; D: TRBD1; J: TRBJ2-5; V: TRBV6-5; DNA: TGTGCCAGCAGTGCGACAGGGGGGTACCAAGAGACCCAGTACTTC; CDR3: CASSATGGYQETQYF
size: .; D: TRBD1; J: TRBJ2-7; V: TRBV29-1; DNA: TGCAGCGTTACTGCCCGGACAGGGGGCGGCGAGCAGTACTTC; CDR3: CSVTARTGGGEQYF
size: .; D: .; J: TRBJ1-4; V: TRBV11-2; DNA: TGTGCCAGCAGTACCCGGGCGCAGGATAATGAAAAACTGTTTTTT; CDR3: CASSTRAQDNEKLFF
size: .; D: .; J: TRBJ1-3; V: TRBV28; DNA: TGTGCCAGCAGTCAGGCGTCCTCTGGAAACACCATATATTTT; CDR3: CASSQASSGNTIYF